A selection of T cell receptor beta chains follows, all from one sample in a study of shared clonotypes between healthy human individuals. Repertoires were generated with immunoSEQ multiplex PCR, while TCRdb's copy carries only in-frame clones and drops some. The sample yields fewer than 600,000 clones, about four fifths seen once. The specimen was PBMCs. These receptors came from a woman between 40 and 50 years old in good health. Some clones in this sample may be carry-over from other donors' samples. Both conserved end residues are part of each CDR3. The order of the fields is D gene, V gene, clone size, J gene, CDR3 DNA, CDR3 protein. D genes are given only for firm matches. Some rows have no size entry. The others give once, few or many, or a class for an expanded clone.

D gene: TRBD1
V gene: TRBV27
clone size: -
J gene: TRBJ2-3
CDR3 DNA: TGTGCCAGCAGTATACAGGGGGCCGCAGATACGCAGTATTTT
CDR3 protein: CASSIQGAADTQYF

D gene: -
V gene: TRBV7-7
clone size: -
J gene: TRBJ2-1
CDR3 DNA: TGTGCTAGCAGCTTTTCTCAGGAGAAATTCAATGAGCAGTTCTTC
CDR3 protein: CASSFSQEKFNEQFF

D gene: TRBD2
V gene: TRBV11-2
clone size: -
J gene: TRBJ2-1
CDR3 DNA: TGTGCCAGCAGCTTAGAGGGCGGGAGGACCTACAATGAGCAGTTCTTC
CDR3 protein: CASSLEGGRTYNEQFF

D gene: -
V gene: TRBV6-4
clone size: -
J gene: TRBJ2-2
CDR3 DNA: TGTGCCAGCAGTGCGGGGGATGACACCGGGGAGCTGTTTTTT
CDR3 protein: CASSAGDDTGELFF

D gene: -
V gene: TRBV19
clone size: -
J gene: TRBJ2-3
CDR3 DNA: TGTGCCACCTCCCGAGGAGGTTCAGGGACAGATACGCAGTATTTT
CDR3 protein: CATSRGGSGTDTQYF

D gene: TRBD2
V gene: TRBV11-1
clone size: -
J gene: TRBJ2-3
CDR3 DNA: TGTGCCAGCAGCTCCGGGACTAGCGGCTGGACAGATACGCAGTATTTT
CDR3 protein: CASSSGTSGWTDTQYF

D gene: -
V gene: TRBV5-1
clone size: -
J gene: TRBJ2-5
CDR3 DNA: TGCGCCAGCAGCGAGGCCGCCATAGGGTTTGGGCCCGAGACCCAGTACTTC
CDR3 protein: CASSEAAIGFGPETQYF

D gene: -
V gene: TRBV6-4
clone size: -
J gene: TRBJ2-1
CDR3 DNA: TGTGCCAGCAGTGAGATCGAGAGGGAATGGGGCGGTGAGCAGTTCTTC
CDR3 protein: CASSEIEREWGGEQFF

D gene: -
V gene: TRBV19
clone size: -
J gene: TRBJ2-5
CDR3 DNA: TGTGCCAGTAGTATGACGCAGACCCAAGAGACCCAGTACTTC
CDR3 protein: CASSMTQTQETQYF

D gene: TRBD1
V gene: TRBV7-6
clone size: -
J gene: TRBJ2-3
CDR3 DNA: TGTGCCAGCAGCGTACACAGGGGAGAGATGCCAGATACGCAGTATTTT
CDR3 protein: CASSVHRGEMPDTQYF

D gene: -
V gene: TRBV9
clone size: medium-sized
J gene: TRBJ1-3
CDR3 DNA: TGTGCCAGCAGCCTCACTTTTGCTGGAAACACCATATATTTT
CDR3 protein: CASSLTFAGNTIYF

D gene: TRBD2
V gene: TRBV27
clone size: -
J gene: TRBJ2-1
CDR3 DNA: TGTGCCAGCAGTAAGACTAGCGGGATTGTCTACAATGAGCAGTTCTTC
CDR3 protein: CASSKTSGIVYNEQFF

D gene: -
V gene: TRBV11-2
clone size: -
J gene: TRBJ2-5
CDR3 DNA: TGTGCCAGCAGCTTATCTACTGGGAGGGAGACCCAGTACTTC
CDR3 protein: CASSLSTGRETQYF

D gene: TRBD2
V gene: TRBV27
clone size: -
J gene: TRBJ2-7
CDR3 DNA: TGTGCCAGCGCAAGCGGGAAGATCTCCTACGAGCAGTACTTC
CDR3 protein: CASASGKISYEQYF

D gene: -
V gene: TRBV7-9
clone size: -
J gene: TRBJ2-1
CDR3 DNA: TGTGCCAGCAGCTTGATAAGCTCCTACAATGAGCAGTTCTTC
CDR3 protein: CASSLISSYNEQFF

D gene: TRBD2
V gene: TRBV29-1
clone size: -
J gene: TRBJ2-7
CDR3 DNA: TGCAGCGTGGCTCAGACTAGCGGGAGGGGAGAGCAGTACTTC
CDR3 protein: CSVAQTSGRGEQYF

D gene: TRBD2
V gene: TRBV28
clone size: -
J gene: TRBJ2-3
CDR3 DNA: TGTGCCAGCGTAGCGGGAGGCGTAGATACGCAGTATTTT
CDR3 protein: CASVAGGVDTQYF

D gene: TRBD2
V gene: TRBV11-3
clone size: -
J gene: TRBJ2-7
CDR3 DNA: TGTGCCAGCAGCCCCCACGGACTAGCTGCGCAGTACTTC
CDR3 protein: CASSPHGLAAQYF

D gene: -
V gene: TRBV28
clone size: -
J gene: TRBJ2-5
CDR3 DNA: TGTGCCAGCAGCCCAGGGTCCTCGTCCCAGTACTTC
CDR3 protein: CASSPGSSSQYF

D gene: -
V gene: TRBV18
clone size: few
J gene: TRBJ1-3
CDR3 DNA: TGTGCCAGCGAGCCCTCGTACTCTGGAAACACCATATATTTT
CDR3 protein: CASEPSYSGNTIYF